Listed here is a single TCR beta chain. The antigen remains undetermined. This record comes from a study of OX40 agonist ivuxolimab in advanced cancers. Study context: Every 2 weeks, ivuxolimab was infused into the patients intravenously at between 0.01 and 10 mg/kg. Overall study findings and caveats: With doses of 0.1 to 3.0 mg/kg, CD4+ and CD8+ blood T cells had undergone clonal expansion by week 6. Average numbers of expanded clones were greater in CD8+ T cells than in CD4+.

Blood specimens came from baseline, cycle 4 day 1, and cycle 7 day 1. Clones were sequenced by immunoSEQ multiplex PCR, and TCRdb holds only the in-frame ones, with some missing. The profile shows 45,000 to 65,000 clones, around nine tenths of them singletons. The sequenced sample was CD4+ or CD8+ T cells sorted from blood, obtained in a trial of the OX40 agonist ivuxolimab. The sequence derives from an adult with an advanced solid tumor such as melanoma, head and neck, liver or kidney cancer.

CDR3 in DNA: TGTGCCAGCAGTTACTTCCGGGACAGCAAGGATGGCTACACCTTC. Protein: CASSYFRDSKDGYTF. The chain couples TRBV6-6 to TRBJ1-2, with 7 bases aligning to TRBD1. With 1 base clipped from V and 6 bases from J, the junction kept 8 bases outside the gene matches. Germline V CDR1 and CDR2: MNHNY, SVGAGI (reference sequence). This CDR3 is built from 15 residues.